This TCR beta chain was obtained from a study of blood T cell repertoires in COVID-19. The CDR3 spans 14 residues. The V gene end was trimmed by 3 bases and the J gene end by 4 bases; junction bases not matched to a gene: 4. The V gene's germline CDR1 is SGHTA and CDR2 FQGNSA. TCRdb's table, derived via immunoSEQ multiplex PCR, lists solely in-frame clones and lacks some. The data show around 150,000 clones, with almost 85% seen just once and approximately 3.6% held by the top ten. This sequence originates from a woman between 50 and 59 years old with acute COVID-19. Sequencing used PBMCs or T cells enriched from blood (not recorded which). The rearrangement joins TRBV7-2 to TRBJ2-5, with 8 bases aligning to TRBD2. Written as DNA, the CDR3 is TGTGCCAGCAGCTTGAGCGGGAGCGGAGAGACCCAGTACTTC. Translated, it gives CASSLSGSGETQYF.